This TCR beta chain was sequenced in a study of T cell responses to AZD1222 COVID-19 vaccine. TCRdb keeps only in-frame clones here, not all; method: immunoSEQ multiplex PCR. The sample lists under 200,000 clones; roughly 90% were seen once. The V and J ends lost 2 bases and 5 bases respectively, with 9 bases between them. Germline V gene data show CDR1 as LNHDA and CDR2 as SQIVND (reference sequence). The CDR3 is 13 amino acids. The TCR comes from an adult in good health. The source was peripheral blood, collected on day 0 of AZD1222 vaccination. The chain couples TRBV19 to TRBJ2-5; D uncertain. The CDR3 loop is CASSISRRETQYF. Here the CDR3 DNA reads TGTGCCAGTAGTATATCCCGGCGGGAGACCCAGTACTTC. Combining the CDR3 with reference TRBV19 and TRBJ2-5 gives the whole variable domain DGGITQSPKYLFRKEGQNVTLSCEQNLNHDAMYWYRQDPGQGLRLIYYSQIVNDFQKGDIAEGYSVSREKKESFPLTVTSAQKNPTAFYLCASSISRRETQYFGPGTRLLVL.